This T cell receptor (beta chain) was sequenced during a study of blood T cell repertoires in COVID-19. As for the study in general: COVID-19 samples from acute and convalescent phases originated in the United States, Italy and Spain. PBMCs, B-cell-depleted T cells, or T cells were the source of the cDNA or gDNA that made up the material.

Per the authors' pipeline: Scientists estimated how many nucleated cells there were by amplifying reference gene primers. Repertoires were generated with immunoSEQ multiplex PCR, while TCRdb's copy carries only in-frame clones and drops some. V, J and clone size were drawn from that table, and D and trimming were deduced from the DNA. The table shows about 270,000 clones, with approximately 86% occurring only once. There are a few counts of this clone. The source material was peripheral blood. This receptor was taken from a middle-aged man who had recovered from COVID-19.

CDR3 sequence (DNA): TGTGCCAGCAGTAGTGACCGTCGAAGGGGGACAGGGGAGCAGTACTTC. Its protein product is CASSSDRRRGTGEQYF. The chain uses TRBV2 and TRBJ2-7; 9 nucleotides agree with TRBD1. The ends lost 5 bases at V and 7 bases at J; junction bases unmatched: 15. The V gene's germline CDR1 is SNHLY and CDR2 FYNNEI. CDR3 size: 16 residues.